This T cell receptor (beta chain) was recovered during a study of T-cell memory formation after mild COVID-19. Findings of the study overall: SARS-CoV-2 specificity of second-wave clones peaking day 37 was unconfirmed. A balance of CD4 and CD8 characterized clones contracting day 15 to 85, whereas later expanders leaned CD4+. That cross-reactive memory joined was suggested by some responding clones appearing in pre-infection memory.

TCRdb redid the calling of the 5' RACE reads with MiXCR, one entry per CDR3 protein. The sample lists over 35,000 distinct CDR3 sequences, approximately 9.7% occurring once. Concerning this clonotype: Its cognate antigen is unknown.

The CDR3 runs 15 residues. Per germline, CDR1 DFQATT and CDR2 SNEGSKA (reference sequence). Unmatched junction bases numbered 11, after V lost 3 bases and J lost 7 bases. The sample consisted of PBMCs or a T cell subset sorted from them (not recorded which). The origin of this receptor is an adult woman who had mild COVID-19 (a few samples of this study predate the infection). Cell type and time point are not known. This chain links TRBV20-1 with TRBJ1-4; the match to TRBD1 covers 7 bases. Here the CDR3 DNA reads TGCAGTGCTAGTGACCGACCGAGGGGGCGTGAAAAACTGTTTTTT. Protein sequence: CSASDRPRGREKLFF.